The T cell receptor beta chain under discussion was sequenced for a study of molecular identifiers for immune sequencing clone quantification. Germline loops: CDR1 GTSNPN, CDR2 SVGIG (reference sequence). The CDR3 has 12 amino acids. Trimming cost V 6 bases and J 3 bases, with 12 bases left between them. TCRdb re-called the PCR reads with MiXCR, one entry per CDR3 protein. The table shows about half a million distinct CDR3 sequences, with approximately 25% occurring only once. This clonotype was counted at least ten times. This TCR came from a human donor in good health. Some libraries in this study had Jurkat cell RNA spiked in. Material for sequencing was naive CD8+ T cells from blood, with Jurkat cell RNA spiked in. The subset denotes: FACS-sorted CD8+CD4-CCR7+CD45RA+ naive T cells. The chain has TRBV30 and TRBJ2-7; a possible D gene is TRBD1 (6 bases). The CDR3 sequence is CACSGQRYEQYF. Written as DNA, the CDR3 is TGTGCCTGCTCGGGACAACGCTACGAGCAGTACTTC.